This T cell receptor (beta chain) was identified in a study of CD8+CD57+ T cells in acquired aplastic anemia. The study, taken as a whole, reports: Fewer than 30 shared CD8+ CDR3s appeared highly expressed within patients' immunodominant clones.

Whoever was chosen for sequencing had shown CD8+CD57+ cell expansion by flow cytometry. TCR beta VDJ and CDR3 were profiled, and genomic DNA was the template. TCRdb re-called the reads with MiXCR, one entry per CDR3 protein. The data hold some 170,000 distinct CDR3 sequences, with 71% observed a single time. In this sample, this clonotype turned up a few times. Its cognate antigen is unknown. One end of the junction varies from germline; a read error may be responsible. The CDR3 has 14 residues. The germline gives CDR1 KGHDR, CDR2 SFDVKD. The chain recombines TRBV24-1 with TRBJ2-7, with 7 bases matching TRBD2. This clonotype was obtained from a human donor with aplastic anemia. Sequencing used sorted CD4+, CD8+, or CD8+CD57+ T cells (not recorded which) from PBMCs. The CDR3 sequence is CASSLGGTSYEQYF. In DNA, the CDR3 is TGTGCCAGCAGTTTGGGGGGGACGTCCTACGAGCAGTACTTC.